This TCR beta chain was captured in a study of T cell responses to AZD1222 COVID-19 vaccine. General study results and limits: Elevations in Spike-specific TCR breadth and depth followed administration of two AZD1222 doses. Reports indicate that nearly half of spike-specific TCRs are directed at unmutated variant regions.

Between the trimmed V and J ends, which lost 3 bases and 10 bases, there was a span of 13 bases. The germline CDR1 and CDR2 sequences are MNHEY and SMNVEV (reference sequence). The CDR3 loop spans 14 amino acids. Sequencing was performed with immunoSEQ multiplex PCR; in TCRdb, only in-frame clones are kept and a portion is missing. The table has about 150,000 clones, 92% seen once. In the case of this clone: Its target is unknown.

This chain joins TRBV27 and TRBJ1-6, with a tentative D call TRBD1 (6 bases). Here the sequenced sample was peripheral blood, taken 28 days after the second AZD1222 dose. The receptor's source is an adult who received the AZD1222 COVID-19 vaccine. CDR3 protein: CASSLGQGWSPLHF. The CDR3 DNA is TGTGCCAGCAGTTTGGGGCAGGGGTGGTCACCCCTCCACTTT.